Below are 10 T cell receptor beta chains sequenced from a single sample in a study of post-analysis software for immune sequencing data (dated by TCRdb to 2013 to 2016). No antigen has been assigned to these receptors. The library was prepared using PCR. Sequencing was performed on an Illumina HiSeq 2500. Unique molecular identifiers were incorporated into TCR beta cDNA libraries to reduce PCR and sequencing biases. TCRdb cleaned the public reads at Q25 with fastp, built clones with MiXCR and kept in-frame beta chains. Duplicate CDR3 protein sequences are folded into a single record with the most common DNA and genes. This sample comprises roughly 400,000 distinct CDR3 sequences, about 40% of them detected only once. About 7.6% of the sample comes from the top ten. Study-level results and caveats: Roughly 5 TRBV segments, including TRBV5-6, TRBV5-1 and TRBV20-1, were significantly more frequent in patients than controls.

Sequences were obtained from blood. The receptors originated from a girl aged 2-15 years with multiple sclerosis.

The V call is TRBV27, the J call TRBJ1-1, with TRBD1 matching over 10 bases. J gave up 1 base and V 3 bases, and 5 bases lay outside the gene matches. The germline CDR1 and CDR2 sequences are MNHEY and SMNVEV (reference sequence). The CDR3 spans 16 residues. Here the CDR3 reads CASSLTGGGANTEAFF. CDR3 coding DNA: TGTGCCAGCAGTTTGACAGGGGGCGGGGCGAACACTGAAGCTTTCTTT.

Here the CDR3 DNA reads TGTGCCAGCAGCTTTGTGGGTGAGCAGTTCTTC. Translated: CASSFVGEQFF. The gene calls are TRBV5-6 and TRBJ2-1, with D unresolved. Deletions cut 2 bases from V and 9 bases from J, with 6 bases between. Germline V gene sequence: CDR1 SGHDT, CDR2 YYEEEE. The CDR3 runs 11 residues.

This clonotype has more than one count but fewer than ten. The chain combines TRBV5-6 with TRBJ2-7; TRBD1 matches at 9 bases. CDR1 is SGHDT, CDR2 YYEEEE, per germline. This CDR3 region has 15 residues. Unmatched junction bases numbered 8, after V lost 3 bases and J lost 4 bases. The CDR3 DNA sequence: TGTGCCAGCAGCTGGAAGGGACAGGGTAAATACGAGCAGTACTTC. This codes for CASSWKGQGKYEQYF. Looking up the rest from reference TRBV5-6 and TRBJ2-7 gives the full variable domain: DAGVTQSPTHLIKTRGQQVTLRCSPKSGHDTVSWYQQALGQGPQFIFQYYEEEERQRGNFPDRFSGHQFPNYSSELNVNALLLGDSALYLCASSWKGQGKYEQYFGPGTRLTVT.

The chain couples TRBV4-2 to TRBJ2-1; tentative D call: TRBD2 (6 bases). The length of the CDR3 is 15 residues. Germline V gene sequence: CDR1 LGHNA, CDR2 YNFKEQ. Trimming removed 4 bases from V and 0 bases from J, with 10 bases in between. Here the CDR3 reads CASSPSGLSYNEQFF. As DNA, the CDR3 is TGTGCCAGCAGCCCCAGCGGGCTCTCCTACAATGAGCAGTTCTTC.

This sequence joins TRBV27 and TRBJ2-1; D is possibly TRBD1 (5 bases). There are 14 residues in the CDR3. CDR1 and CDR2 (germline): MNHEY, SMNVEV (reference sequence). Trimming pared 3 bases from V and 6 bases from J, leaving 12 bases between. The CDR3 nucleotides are TGTGCCAGCAGTTTCATAGGCAGGGTCAATGAGCAGTTCTTC. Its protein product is CASSFIGRVNEQFF.

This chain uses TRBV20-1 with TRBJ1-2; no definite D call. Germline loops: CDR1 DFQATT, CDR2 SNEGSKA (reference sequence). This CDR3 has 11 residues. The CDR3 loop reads CRSQINYGYTF. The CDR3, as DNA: TGCAGGTCACAGATTAACTATGGCTACACCTTC.

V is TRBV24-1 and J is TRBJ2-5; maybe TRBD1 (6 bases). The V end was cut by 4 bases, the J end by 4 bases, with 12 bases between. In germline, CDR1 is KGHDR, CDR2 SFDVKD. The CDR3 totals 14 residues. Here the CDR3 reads CATSDPDRTETQYF. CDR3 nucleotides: TGTGCCACCAGTGACCCTGACAGGACAGAGACCCAGTACTTC.

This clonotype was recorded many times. The CDR3 is CASSSRTGAYEQYF. CDR3 nucleotides: TGTGCCAGCAGTTCTAGGACAGGGGCCTACGAGCAGTACTTC. This chain uses TRBV27 with TRBJ2-7, with 9 bases identical to TRBD1. Unmatched junction bases numbered 3, after V lost 4 bases and J lost 2 bases. CDR3 length: 14 residues. From germline, CDR1 is MNHEY and CDR2 SMNVEV (reference sequence).

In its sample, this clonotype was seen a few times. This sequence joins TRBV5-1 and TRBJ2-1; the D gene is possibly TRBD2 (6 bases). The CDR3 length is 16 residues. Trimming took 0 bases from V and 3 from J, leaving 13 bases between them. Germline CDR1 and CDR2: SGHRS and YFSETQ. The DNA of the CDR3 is TGCGCCAGCAGCTTGGGTAGCGGACCCCTCTACAATGAGCAGTTCTTC. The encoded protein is CASSLGSGPLYNEQFF.

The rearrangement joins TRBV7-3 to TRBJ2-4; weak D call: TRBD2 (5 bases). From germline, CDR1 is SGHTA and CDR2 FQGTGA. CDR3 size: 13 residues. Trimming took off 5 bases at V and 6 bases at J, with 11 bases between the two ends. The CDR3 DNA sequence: TGTGCCAGCAGCCGAGTCCGGGGAAACATTCAGTACTTC. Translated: CASSRVRGNIQYF.